The 14 T cell receptor beta chains reported below all come from one sample, sequenced in a study of cytomegalovirus exposure and HLA in healthy donors. PCR involved 60 Vbeta and 13 Jbeta primers. This table comes from immunoSEQ multiplex PCR, and its TCRdb copy is limited to in-frame clones, with some not included. The sample yields fewer than 90,000 clones, almost 80% seen once. Sequencing used PBMCs. The receptors here all came from a female donor in good health and CMV-seronegative.

CDR3 sequence reads: CATSRDRAGDTQYF. The CDR3 DNA reads TGTGCCACCAGCCGGGACAGGGCGGGAGATACGCAGTATTTT. This chain connects TRBV15 to TRBJ2-3; TRBD1 aligns across 9 bases. With 5 bases clipped from V and 5 bases from J, the junction kept 5 bases outside the gene matches. Germline CDR1 is LNHNV and CDR2 is YYDKDF (reference sequence). The CDR3 totals 14 residues.

This CDR3 is CASGLAITSEGTDTQYF. In nucleotides, the CDR3 is TGTGCTAGTGGTTTGGCTATCACTAGTGAGGGCACAGATACGCAGTATTTT. The chain links TRBV12-5 to TRBJ2-3, with D tentatively TRBD2 (5 bases). Trimming removed 1 base at V and 1 base at J, with 15 bases between. The germline V gene has CDR1 LGHNT and CDR2 FRNRAP. The CDR3 length is 17 residues.

The chain has TRBV28 and TRBJ1-5, with D hard to call. The germline CDR1 and CDR2 sequences are MDHEN and SYDVKM. The CDR3 contains 14 residues. Trimming shortened V by 6 bases and J by 4 bases, and 13 bases separated the two germline ends. For the CDR3, the DNA is TGTGCCAGCAGCCCCGGCGGAGGGAATCAGCCCCAGCATTTT. Amino acids: CASSPGGGNQPQHF.

This clone was counted a single time. The CDR3 here is CASSFDRAYGYTF. In DNA, the CDR3 is TGTGCCAGCAGCTTTGACAGGGCCTATGGCTACACCTTC. The chain has TRBV5-4 and TRBJ1-2; TRBD1 matches at 7 bases. The CDR3 has 13 residues. V trimming: 2 bases; J trimming: 4 bases; junction bases outside the gene matches: 2. CDR1 is SGHNT, CDR2 YYREEE, per germline (reference sequence).

This sequence joins TRBV7-6 and TRBJ2-3; 12 nucleotides line up with TRBD2. The CDR3 covers 15 residues. Germline trimming cut 6 bases from V and 8 bases from J; bases unmatched to any gene: 9. Germline CDR1 reads SGHVS; CDR2 reads FNYEAQ. The CDR3 loop reads CASRPGLAGIGTQYF. The CDR3, as DNA: TGTGCCAGCAGGCCGGGACTAGCGGGCATTGGTACGCAGTATTTT.

The chain carries TRBV18 and TRBJ2-7; 8 bases line up with TRBD1. CDR3 length equals 15 residues. The germline V gene has CDR1 KGHSH and CDR2 LQKENI. J was trimmed by 4 bases and V by 0 bases; bases with no gene match: 5. CDR3 DNA sequence: TGTGCCAGCTCACCACCCGCAGGGGGCGGGTACGAGCAGTACTTC. This codes for CASSPPAGGGYEQYF.

The chain joins TRBV25-1 to TRBJ2-7; 7 nucleotides line up with TRBD2. This CDR3 has 16 amino acids. J lost 3 bases, V lost 4 bases, and 12 bases had no gene match. Looked up from germline, CDR1 is MGHDK and CDR2 is SYGVNS. The CDR3 nucleotides read TGTGCCAGCAGTGGGCCCCATGGGGAGGGGTACTACGAGCAGTACTTC. Translated, it gives CASSGPHGEGYYEQYF.

This chain links TRBV6-1 with TRBJ1-1; 7 bases are shared with TRBD1. Per the germline V gene, CDR1 is MNHNS and CDR2 is SASEGT. Germline trimming cut 9 bases from V and 2 bases from J; bases unmatched to any gene: 6. The CDR3 totals 13 residues. CDR3 DNA: TGTGCCAGTGGACAGGCCGCTAACACTGAAGCTTTCTTT. Residues: CASGQAANTEAFF.

The chain carries TRBV10-1 and TRBJ2-5; tentatively, D is TRBD2 (6 bases). V lost 3 bases to trimming and J lost 4 bases, with 12 bases between them. CDR3 length: 14 amino acids. The germline gives CDR1 WNHNN, CDR2 SYGVQD (reference sequence). The CDR3 region is CASSDLEGSETQYF. The CDR3 DNA follows: TGCGCCAGCAGTGACCTGGAGGGGTCAGAGACCCAGTACTTC.

The J gene is TRBJ2-5, the V gene TRBV28; perhaps TRBD1 as D (6 bases). Germline-derived CDR1 and CDR2 are MDHEN and SYDVKM. CDR3 size: 13 residues. Deletions cut 3 bases from V and 3 bases from J, with 8 bases between. CDR3 DNA: TGTGCCAGCAGTTTCTCAGGGGAAGAGACCCAGTACTTC. It is translated as CASSFSGEETQYF.

Concerning this clone itself: One end of the junction is discordant with germline, which a read error may explain. V is TRBV9 and J is TRBJ1-5; D uncertain. Germline CDR1 reads SGDLS; CDR2 reads YYNGEE. This CDR3 contains 17 residues. The CDR3 DNA follows: TGTGACAGCAGCGTAGCTGGCCAGGCCCCTAGCAATCAGCCCCAGCATTTT. Protein: CDSSVAGQAPSNQPQHF.

This chain uses TRBV6-6 with TRBJ2-1; D may be TRBD1 (5 bases). Germline V CDR1 and CDR2: MNHNY, SVGAGI (reference sequence). The CDR3 runs 13 residues. Trimming took 2 bases from V and 4 from J, leaving 6 bases between them. In DNA form, the CDR3 reads TGTGCCAGCAGTTACGACAGTTACAATGAGCAGTTCTTC. This codes for CASSYDSYNEQFF.

This chain connects TRBV11-2 to TRBJ2-2; TRBD2 matches at 8 bases. The CDR3 has 15 amino acids. Trimming at V came to 5 bases and at J to 6 bases, leaving 8 bases not matched to a gene. Germline assignment: CDR1 SGHAT and CDR2 FQNNGV. The CDR3 sequence is CASSRPGLVSGELFF. CDR3 in DNA: TGTGCCAGCAGCCGACCGGGACTAGTATCCGGGGAGCTGTTTTTT.

V and J are TRBV5-8 and TRBJ1-3; D remains unclear. V dropped 0 bases and J dropped 0 bases, with 7 bases sitting between them. The CDR3 spans 15 residues. CDR1 SGHTS and CDR2 YDEGEE come from the germline V gene. The CDR3, as DNA: TGTGCCAGCAGCTTGGCGGGAGACTCTGGAAACACCATATATTTT. This translates into CASSLAGDSGNTIYF.